This entry lists 22 T cell receptor beta chains sequenced from one sample in a study of radiation and T cells in renal cell carcinoma. Treatment defined: treatment-naive control, cytoreductive nephrectomy. Assay used: immunoSEQ multiplex PCR; TCRdb lists only in-frame clones, some missing. The sample shows about 10,000 clones, roughly 58% of them seen only once. This specimen was tumor tissue, taken from a patient whose treatment was nephrectomy without radiotherapy. Every receptor here comes from a man in his forties or fifties with renal cell carcinoma.

The V call is TRBV18, the J call TRBJ1-5, with D possibly matching TRBD1 (6 bases). CDR1 is KGHSH and CDR2 is LQKENI in the germline V gene. There are 13 residues in the CDR3. Trimming took 4 bases from V and 7 from J, leaving 11 bases between them. CDR3 sequence (DNA): TGTGCCAGCTCACAAGACAGGAGACAGCCCCAGCATTTT. Translating gives CASSQDRRQPQHF.

The genes are TRBV6-5 and TRBJ2-7, with TRBD2 identical over 10 bases. Germline CDR1 is MNHEY and CDR2 is SVGAGI. With V trimmed by 4 bases and J by 4 bases, 7 bases remained unmatched. The CDR3 totals 15 residues. The CDR3 is CASSSRTSGLYEQYF. CDR3 coding DNA: TGTGCCAGCAGTTCTCGGACTAGCGGCCTGTACGAGCAGTACTTC.

This clone was found a few times. The V call is TRBV30, the J call TRBJ1-5; D is perhaps TRBD1 (5 bases). Germline CDR1 and CDR2: GTSNPN and SVGIG (reference sequence). The ends were cut back, 4 bases at V and 7 bases at J, with 23 bases in the middle. The CDR3 runs to 16 residues. The CDR3 protein is CAWNSQGGVGGQPQHF. CDR3 nucleotide sequence: TGTGCCTGGAACTCTCAGGGCGGTGTGGGCGGACAGCCCCAGCATTTT.

Judged by abundance, this clone is medium-sized (0.01 to 0.1%). The chain recombines TRBV11-2 with TRBJ2-1; 7 nucleotides line up with TRBD1. Germline assignment: CDR1 SGHAT and CDR2 FQNNGV. J was trimmed by 1 base and V by 7 bases; bases with no gene match: 4. The CDR3 runs to 14 residues. The CDR3 bases are TGTGCCAGCAACAGGGGCGAATCCTACAATGAGCAGTTCTTC. This translates into CASNRGESYNEQFF.

Sample share makes this clone medium-sized. This chain links TRBV11-2 with TRBJ2-7, with no clear D. Germline CDR1 reads SGHAT; CDR2 reads FQNNGV. The CDR3 sequence is 12 residues long. V lost 5 bases to trimming and J lost 2 bases, with 7 bases between them. The CDR3 sequence: CASSVQTYEQYF. Here the CDR3 DNA reads TGTGCCAGCAGCGTACAAACCTACGAGCAGTACTTC.

The rearrangement links TRBV9 to TRBJ1-5, with D possibly TRBD1 on 5 matching bases. This CDR3 is 14 amino acids long. CDR1 is SGDLS and CDR2 is YYNGEE in the germline V gene. Trimming took 3 bases from V and 1 from J, leaving 8 bases between them. CDR3 region: CASSEAGSNQPQHF. CDR3 in DNA: TGTGCCAGCAGCGAGGCAGGGAGCAATCAGCCCCAGCATTTT.

The rearrangement joins TRBV4-1 to TRBJ2-3; D remains unclear. The CDR3 has 16 residues. The V end lost 2 bases, the J end lost 0 bases, and 12 bases lay between the germline ends. Germline CDR1 and CDR2: MGHRA and YSYEKL. This CDR3 is CASSQRVASSTDTQYF. The DNA for the CDR3 is TGCGCCAGCAGCCAAAGGGTCGCTTCTAGCACAGATACGCAGTATTTT.

In its sample, this clone was seen once. This sequence joins TRBV6-6 and TRBJ1-6, with 7 bases that match TRBD1. CDR1 is MNHNY, CDR2 SVGAGI, per germline (reference sequence). Germline trimming cut 7 bases from V and 6 bases from J; bases unmatched to any gene: 3. This CDR3 contains 13 residues. The CDR3 region is CASKQGGNSPLHF. CDR3 nucleotide sequence: TGTGCCAGCAAGCAGGGGGGTAATTCACCCCTCCACTTT.

Here the CDR3 reads CASSASGSSYNEQFF. CDR3 coding DNA: TGTGCCAGCTCAGCTAGCGGGAGCTCCTACAATGAGCAGTTCTTC. The chain combines TRBV18 with TRBJ2-1; TRBD2 aligns across 10 bases. The CDR3 length is 15 residues. Germline V gives CDR1 KGHSH, CDR2 LQKENI. V shed 5 bases, J shed 0 bases, and the junction held 1 base outside the gene matches.

The chain joins TRBV7-9 to TRBJ2-3; 11 bases line up with TRBD2. Germline CDR1 SEHNR, CDR2 FQNEAQ (reference sequence). The V gene end was trimmed by 0 bases and the J gene end by 5 bases; junction bases not matched to a gene: 1. The CDR3 has 15 amino acids. The CDR3 spells CASSLASGRGDTQYF. For the CDR3, the DNA is TGTGCCAGCAGCTTAGCTAGCGGGAGGGGAGATACGCAGTATTTT. The whole variable domain, filled in from reference TRBV7-9 and TRBJ2-3, reads DTGVSQNPRHKITKRGQNVTFRCDPISEHNRLYWYRQTLGQGPEFLTYFQNEAQLEKSRLLSDRFSAERPKGSFSTLEIQRTEQGDSAMYLCASSLASGRGDTQYFGPGTRLTVL.

This clone is labeled as medium-sized (0.01 to 0.1%). V is TRBV6-6 and J is TRBJ1-5; D perhaps matches TRBD1 (5 bases). Trimming cost V 6 bases and J 3 bases, with 12 bases left between them. The CDR3 totals 14 residues. Per the germline V gene, CDR1 is MNHNY and CDR2 is SVGAGI (reference sequence). CDR3 sequence reads: CASRNWGNNQPQHF. The CDR3 coding sequence is TGTGCCAGCAGAAACTGGGGCAACAATCAGCCCCAGCATTTT.

This clone showed up just a few times. The chain employs TRBV7-9 and TRBJ2-2; D assignment may be TRBD1 or TRBD2 (5 bases each). Trimming stripped 6 bases from V and 4 bases from J, with 9 bases between. The germline V gene encodes CDR1 SEHNR and CDR2 FQNEAQ (reference sequence). The CDR3 consists of 13 residues. CDR3 nucleotide sequence: TGTGCCAGCAGACGGGACCTCACCGGGGAGCTGTTTTTT. This encodes CASRRDLTGELFF.

This chain uses TRBV20-1 with TRBJ2-7; TRBD2 aligns across 7 bases. Germline loops: CDR1 DFQATT, CDR2 SNEGSKA (reference sequence). The CDR3 spans 11 residues. V was clipped by 3 bases and J by 6 bases; unmatched bases: 2. The CDR3 nucleotides read TGCAGTGCTAGGGCGGGAGTCGAGCAGTACTTC. It specifies CSARAGVEQYF.

The genes are TRBV10-1 and TRBJ1-4; D ambiguous. V lost 3 bases, J lost 8 bases, and 16 bases lay in between. Germline V gene data show CDR1 as WNHNN and CDR2 as SYGVQD (reference sequence). The CDR3 contains 15 residues. CDR3 sequence reads: CASSDEWGGNEKLFF. In nucleotides, the CDR3 is TGCGCCAGCAGTGATGAGTGGGGAGGGAACGAAAAACTGTTTTTT.

V usage is TRBV5-3 and J usage is TRBJ2-1, with 7 bases matching TRBD1. TRBV5-3 is noted as an ORF with a role that remains uncertain. V trimming: 8 bases; J trimming: 12 bases; junction bases outside the gene matches: 20. The CDR3 loop spans 15 amino acids. The CDR3 DNA is TGTGCCAGCAGTACTACCGGGACAGACACAATAGGGCAGTTCTTC. It encodes CASSTTGTDTIGQFF.

The rearrangement links TRBV7-9 to TRBJ2-1; TRBD1 or TRBD2 may be the D gene (5 bases each). With 5 bases removed from V and 8 bases from J, the gap between germline ends came to 16 bases. Germline V gives CDR1 SEHNR, CDR2 FQNEAQ (reference sequence). The CDR3 totals 14 residues. In DNA, the CDR3 is TGTGCCAGCAGCCCAAGGGCACGGGGCGATGAGCAGTTCTTC. This sequence encodes CASSPRARGDEQFF.

The CDR3 spells CASSQVMGEYEQYF. DNA for the CDR3: TGCGCCAGCAGCCAAGTGATGGGGGAATACGAGCAGTACTTC. This chain links TRBV4-3 with TRBJ2-7; D is perhaps TRBD1 or TRBD2 (5 bases each). The CDR3 sequence is 14 residues long. In germline, CDR1 is LGHNA, CDR2 YSLEER. Trimming removed 1 base from V and 4 bases from J, with 11 bases in between.

CDR3 protein: CASSRGGLNTEAFF. The CDR3 DNA sequence: TGCGCCAGCAGCCGGGGGGGACTGAACACTGAAGCTTTCTTT. The chain recombines TRBV4-3 with TRBJ1-1; the D gene is possibly TRBD1 (5 bases). Germline V lookup: CDR1 LGHNA, CDR2 YSLEER. The CDR3 extends over 14 amino acids. V lost 4 bases and J 0 bases, leaving 9 bases between the germline ends.

This chain connects TRBV20-1 to TRBJ2-1; D not certain. The CDR3 is 11 residues long. V was shortened by 2 bases and J by 6 bases, with 5 bases between the two germline ends. In germline, CDR1 is DFQATT, CDR2 SNEGSKA (reference sequence). CDR3 DNA: TGCAGTGCTAGACTTTTCAATGAGCAGTTCTTC. This translates into CSARLFNEQFF.

This chain links TRBV9 with TRBJ2-3; no reliable D call. V was cut by 3 bases and J by 3 bases, with 8 bases left in between. The CDR3 totals 13 residues. The germline gives CDR1 SGDLS, CDR2 YYNGEE. This CDR3 reads CASSETHTDTQYF. CDR3 DNA sequence: TGTGCCAGCAGCGAGACGCATACAGATACGCAGTATTTT.

This clone has a handful of counts. The chain couples TRBV30 to TRBJ2-3; D might be TRBD2 (6 bases). V lost 0 bases and J lost 12, with 19 bases in between. The length of the CDR3 is 14 residues. In germline, CDR1 is GTSNPN, CDR2 SVGIG (reference sequence). CDR3: CAWSVRSGVEGQYF. Here the CDR3 DNA reads TGTGCCTGGAGTGTCCGATCGGGAGTAGAGGGACAGTATTTT.

This chain connects TRBV29-1 to TRBJ1-1; possibly TRBD1 for D (5 bases). CDR3 length equals 12 residues. Between the trimmed V and J ends, which lost 6 bases and 5 bases, there was a span of 13 bases. Germline lookup yields CDR1 SQVTM and CDR2 ANQGSEA. CDR3 bases: TGCAGCGTCGGCAGGGAAGGAACTGAAGCTTTCTTT. Translating it yields CSVGREGTEAFF.